This T cell receptor (beta chain) stems from a study of blood T cell repertoires in COVID-19. Sequencing was performed with immunoSEQ multiplex PCR; in TCRdb, only in-frame clones are kept and a portion is missing. The table shows about 310,000 clones, with 90% occurring only once. The sample holds one count of this clone. The CDR3 is made up of 15 amino acids. V lost 1 base to trimming and J lost 4 bases; unmatched junction nucleotides: 0. Germline V lookup: CDR1 SGHAT, CDR2 FQNNGV. The sequenced material came from peripheral blood. The sequence was obtained from a woman aged 40-49 years with COVID-19, enrolled during active disease. The gene calls are TRBV11-2 and TRBJ2-1; 11 positions match TRBD2. The CDR3 sequence: CASSLGLAGYNEQFF. The CDR3 nucleotides read TGTGCCAGCAGCTTAGGACTAGCGGGATACAATGAGCAGTTCTTC.